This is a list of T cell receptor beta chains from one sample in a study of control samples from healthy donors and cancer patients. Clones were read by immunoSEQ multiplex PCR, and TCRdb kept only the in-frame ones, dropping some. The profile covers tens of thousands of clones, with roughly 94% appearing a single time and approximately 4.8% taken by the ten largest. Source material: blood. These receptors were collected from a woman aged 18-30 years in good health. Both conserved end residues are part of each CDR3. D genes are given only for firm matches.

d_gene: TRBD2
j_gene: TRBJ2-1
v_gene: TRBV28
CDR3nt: TGTGCCAGCAGTTTGTCGGGACTAGATTACAATGAGCAGTTCTTC
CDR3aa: CASSLSGLDYNEQFF

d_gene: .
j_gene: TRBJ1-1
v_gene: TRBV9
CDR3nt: TGTGCCAGCAGCGCCTCCTACAGGATTATGAACACTGAAGCTTTCTTT
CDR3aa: CASSASYRIMNTEAFF

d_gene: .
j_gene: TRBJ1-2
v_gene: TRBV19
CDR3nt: TGTGCCAGTAGAGGATTAGACACCTATGGCTACACCTTC
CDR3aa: CASRGLDTYGYTF

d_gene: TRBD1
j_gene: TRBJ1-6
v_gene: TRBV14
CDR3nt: TGTGCCAGTGGGGACAGTTTAAATTCACCCCTCCACTTT
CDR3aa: CASGDSLNSPLHF

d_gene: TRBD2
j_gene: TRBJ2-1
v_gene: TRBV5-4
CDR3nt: TGTGCCAGCAGCAGCCGGACTAGCGGGTTCTACAATGAGCAGTTCTTC
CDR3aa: CASSSRTSGFYNEQFF

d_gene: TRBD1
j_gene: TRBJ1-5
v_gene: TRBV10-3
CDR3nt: TGTGCCATCAGCGATGGGACAGTTCCTTATCAGCCCCAGCATTTT
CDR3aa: CAISDGTVPYQPQHF

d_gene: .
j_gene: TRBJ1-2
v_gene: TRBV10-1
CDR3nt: TGCGCCAGCAGCCCATCCGGGGTTCTAGAGGGCTACACCTTC
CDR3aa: CASSPSGVLEGYTF

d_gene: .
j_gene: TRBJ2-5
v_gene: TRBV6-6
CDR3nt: TGTGCCAGCAGACCGTCAGGGGTACAAGAGACCCAGTACTTC
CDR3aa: CASRPSGVQETQYF

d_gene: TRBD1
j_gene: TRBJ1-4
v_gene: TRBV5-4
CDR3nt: TGTGCCAGCAGCTTGTACAGGGGTGAAAAACTGTTTTTT
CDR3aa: CASSLYRGEKLFF

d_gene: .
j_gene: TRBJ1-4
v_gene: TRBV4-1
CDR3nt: TGCGCCAGGGGGGTACGGGTCCCAACTAATGAAAAACTGTTTTTT
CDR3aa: CARGVRVPTNEKLFF

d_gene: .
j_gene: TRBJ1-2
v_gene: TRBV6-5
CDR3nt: TGTGCCAGCAGTTACTCGAGGGTTGGGAACTATGGCTACACCTTC
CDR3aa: CASSYSRVGNYGYTF

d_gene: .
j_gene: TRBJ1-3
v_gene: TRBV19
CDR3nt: TGTGCCAGTAGTATGCTGGATGGAAACACCATATATTTT
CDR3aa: CASSMLDGNTIYF

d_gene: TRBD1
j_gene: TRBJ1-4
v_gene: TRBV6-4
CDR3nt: TGTGCCAGGGGGGGGAACCGGGACAGGGACGAAAAACTGTTTTTT
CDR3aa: CARGGNRDRDEKLFF

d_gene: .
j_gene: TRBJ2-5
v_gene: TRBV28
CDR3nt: TGTGCCAGCAGTTTACAAGAGACCCAGTACTTC
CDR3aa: CASSLQETQYF

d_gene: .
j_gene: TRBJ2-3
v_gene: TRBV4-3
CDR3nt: TGCGCCAGCAGCCAAGATCCCCGACTAGGGGGGAGCACAGATACGCAGTATTTT
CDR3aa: CASSQDPRLGGSTDTQYF

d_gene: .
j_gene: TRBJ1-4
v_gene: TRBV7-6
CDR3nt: TGTGCCAGCAGCCCCCCGACAGGAAATAATGAAAAACTGTTTTTT
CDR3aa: CASSPPTGNNEKLFF

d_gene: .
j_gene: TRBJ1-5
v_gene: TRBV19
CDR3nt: TGTGCCAGTAGTATAGAGGGTAGACAGGTTTCACAGCCCCAGCATTTT
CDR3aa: CASSIEGRQVSQPQHF

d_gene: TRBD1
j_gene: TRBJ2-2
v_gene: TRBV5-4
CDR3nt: TGTGCCAGCAGCAAAACAGGGGCGAACACCGGGGAGCTGTTTTTT
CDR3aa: CASSKTGANTGELFF

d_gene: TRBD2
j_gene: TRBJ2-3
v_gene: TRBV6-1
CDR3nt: TGTGCCAGCAGTGATAGCGGGGGCCATACAGATACGCAGTATTTT
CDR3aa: CASSDSGGHTDTQYF

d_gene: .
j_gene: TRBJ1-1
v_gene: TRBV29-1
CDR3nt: TGCAGCGTTGTCGGGTGGGGCACTGAAGCTTTCTTT
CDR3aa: CSVVGWGTEAFF

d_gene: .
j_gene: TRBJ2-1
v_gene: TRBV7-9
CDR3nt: TGTGCCAGCACCGAATTGTCGGGCAGGGTAAATGAGCAGTTCTTC
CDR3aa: CASTELSGRVNEQFF

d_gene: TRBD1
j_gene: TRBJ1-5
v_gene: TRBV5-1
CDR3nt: TGCGCCAGCAAGACAGGGGCGAGTCAGCCCCAGCATTTT
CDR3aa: CASKTGASQPQHF

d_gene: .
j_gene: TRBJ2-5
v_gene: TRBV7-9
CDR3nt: TGTGCCAGCAGCTTGATTGGACAGAACCAAGAGACCCAGTACTTC
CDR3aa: CASSLIGQNQETQYF

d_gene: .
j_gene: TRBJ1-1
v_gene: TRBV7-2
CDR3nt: TGTGCCAGCAGCTTCGGGGGGAGATCGAACACTGAAGCTTTCTTT
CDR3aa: CASSFGGRSNTEAFF

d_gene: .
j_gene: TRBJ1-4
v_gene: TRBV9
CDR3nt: TGTGCCAGCAGCGTAGAGGGGAATGAAAAACTGTTTTTT
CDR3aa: CASSVEGNEKLFF